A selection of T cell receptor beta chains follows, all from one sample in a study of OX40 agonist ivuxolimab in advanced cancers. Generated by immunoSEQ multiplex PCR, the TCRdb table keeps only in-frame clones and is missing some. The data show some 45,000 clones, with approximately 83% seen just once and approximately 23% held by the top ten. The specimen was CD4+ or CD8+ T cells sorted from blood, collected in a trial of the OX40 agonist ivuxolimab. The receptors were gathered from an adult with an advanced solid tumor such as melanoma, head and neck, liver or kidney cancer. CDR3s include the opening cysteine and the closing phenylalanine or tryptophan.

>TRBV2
CASEGGLGNSNQPQHF
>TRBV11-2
CASSLAPDGNYEQYF
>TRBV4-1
CASSFPSPSSGGHNEQFF
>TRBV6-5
CASRGQGNNQPQHF
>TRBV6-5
CASSYGSSGGYEQYF
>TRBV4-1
CASSPAGNEQYF
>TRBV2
CASSDLGTTEAFF
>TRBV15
CATSRETSEKLFF
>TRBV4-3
CASGIQGIDEQFF
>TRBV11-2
CASRGQGEIVQYF
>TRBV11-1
CASSLAPMGSLTQYF
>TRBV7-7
CASSPTTNTGELFF
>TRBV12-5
CASGLVTGGDNYGYTF
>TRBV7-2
CASSQGVPSYNSPLHF
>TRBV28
CASYNTFVSPLHF
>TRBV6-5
CASSSLAYYEQYF
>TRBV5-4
CASSPGGTNYGYTF
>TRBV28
CASSFGQMNTEAFF
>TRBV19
CASSIQPDRGREKLFF
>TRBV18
CASSPQAGNTGELFF
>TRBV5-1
CASSLNFFSEQYF
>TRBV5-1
CASSLWTGTDGYTF
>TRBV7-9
CASSPPLGLAGGTDTQYF
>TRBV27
CASSSRVFGWEGRETQYF
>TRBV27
CASSMVRGTDTQYF
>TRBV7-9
CASSSRQGTYEQYF
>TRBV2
CASSAGSQYEQYF
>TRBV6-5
CASRIGGNSPLHF
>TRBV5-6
CASSIRGNEKLFF
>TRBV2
CASTADRGRPEAFF
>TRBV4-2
CASSQEAGSKSGELFF